This T cell receptor beta chain comes out of a study of radiotherapy plus CTLA-4 blockade in lung cancer. The wider study: There were objective responses in roughly 18% of patients, and 30% to 35% had disease control. Notes on the study in general: There was expansion of tumor-derived TCR clones in blood after radiotherapy plus ipilimumab.

The protocol was immunoSEQ multiplex PCR, while the TCRdb copy is restricted to in-frame clones and leaves out a portion. The sample lists about 24,000 clones; 60% to 85% were seen once. Details on this clone: Antigen unknown.

This specimen was peripheral blood, taken from a patient treated with radiotherapy plus ipilimumab. The source is a human donor with non-small cell lung cancer whose response to radiotherapy plus ipilimumab could not be evaluated.

The CDR3 DNA sequence: TGTGCCAGCAGGCCACAGGGGGCAGCTAATGAAAAACTGTTTTTT. The encoded protein is CASRPQGAANEKLFF. The chain joins TRBV28 to TRBJ1-4; 9 bases are shared with TRBD1. This CDR3 has 15 residues. The V segment lost 6 bases and the J segment 3 bases; nucleotides outside the gene matches: 5. Germline lookup yields CDR1 MDHEN and CDR2 SYDVKM.